This T cell receptor beta chain is from a study of Ad26.COV2.S vaccination and SARS-CoV-2 variants. Study as a whole: Among those in the COV1001 Ad26.COV2.S trial arm was the donor.

Documented treatment: some 19 received Ad26.COV2.S at low or high dose, single or two shots; roughly five received placebo; per-sample allocation not given. Sampling took place 63 days after the first vaccine or placebo injection. It was an adult aged 18-55 years in Boston who was the donor. Using immunoSEQ multiplex PCR, the repertoire was profiled, and TCRdb retains in-frame clones only, with some absent. This table has 350,000 to 450,000 clones, roughly 85% appearing once. CDR1 is SNHLY, CDR2 FYNNEI, per germline. The CDR3 loop spans 16 amino acids. V shed 6 bases and J shed 5 bases, with 21 bases lying between them.

The sequence was collected from a person aged 18-60 years who received the Ad26.COV2.S COVID-19 vaccine or a placebo. The rearrangement uses TRBV2 and TRBJ2-3, with D possibly being TRBD2 (6 bases). This material consisted of peripheral blood, taken in a trial of Ad26.COV2.S vaccine versus placebo. The CDR3 DNA reads TGTGCCAGCAGCATAGGGACTTTGCCCCGGGGAGATACGCAGTATTTT. Translation: CASSIGTLPRGDTQYF. Complete variable domain (other parts from reference TRBV2 and TRBJ2-3): EPEVTQTPSHQVTQMGQEVILRCVPISNHLYFYWYRQILGQKVEFLVSFYNNEISEKSEIFDDQFSVERPDGSNFTLKIRSTKLEDSAMYFCASSIGTLPRGDTQYFGPGTRLTVL.